The 22 T cell receptor beta chains below come from one sample, sequenced in a study of CD4 T cells in relation to SARS-CoV-2 and coronaviruses. Their specific antigens are unknown. Generated by immunoSEQ multiplex PCR, the TCRdb table keeps only in-frame clones and is missing some. The table shows about 20,000 clones, with nearly 75% occurring only once. The unexposed donors gave CD4+ T cells in 2011-2018, prior to COVID-19. Isolation of CD4+ T cells took place after approximately eleven days in culture. The sequenced sample was CD4+ T cells from PBMCs, cultured in vitro. These receptors all come from a human donor in good health.

The chain carries TRBV28 and TRBJ2-7; D may be TRBD1 or TRBD2 (5 bases each). The CDR3 loop spans 13 amino acids. Trimming removed 6 bases at V and 0 bases at J, with 9 bases between. Germline loops: CDR1 MDHEN, CDR2 SYDVKM. The CDR3 here is CASRGTRSYEQYF. CDR3 nucleotides: TGTGCCAGCAGAGGGACCCGCTCCTACGAGCAGTACTTC.

This chain uses TRBV6-6 with TRBJ2-3, with 14 bases identical to TRBD2. Germline values: CDR1 MNHNY, CDR2 SVGAGI (reference sequence). This CDR3 has 18 amino acids. With V trimmed by 5 bases and J by 1 base, 8 bases remained unmatched. CDR3 sequence: CASSRLAGGGGGTDTQYF. The CDR3 DNA reads TGTGCCAGCAGTCGACTAGCGGGAGGGGGTGGCGGCACAGATACGCAGTATTTT.

This clone was seen a few times. V usage is TRBV7-2 and J usage is TRBJ1-3, with unresolved D. Germline CDR1 and CDR2: SGHTA and FQGNSA. Between the trimmed V and J ends, which lost 3 bases and 0 bases, there was a span of 12 bases. CDR3 length: 16 amino acids. The CDR3 DNA reads as TGTGCCAGCAGCTTGACATTTTCCCTCTCTGGAAACACCATATATTTT. Translated: CASSLTFSLSGNTIYF. The variable domain in full, with the rest retrieved from reference TRBV7-2 and TRBJ1-3, is GAGVSQSPSNKVTEKGKDVELRCDPISGHTALYWYRQSLGQGLEFLIYFQGNSAPDKSGLPSDRFSAERTGGSVSTLTIQRTQQEDSAVYLCASSLTFSLSGNTIYFGEGSWLTVV.

The chain uses TRBV29-1 and TRBJ2-3, with D possibly being TRBD2 (6 bases). Germline V gene lookup returns CDR1 SQVTM and CDR2 ANQGSEA. Deletions cut 6 bases from V and 3 bases from J, with 13 bases between. The CDR3 sequence is 13 residues long. CDR3 nucleotide sequence: TGCAGCGTACTAACGGGGGTTACAGATACGCAGTATTTT. This translates into CSVLTGVTDTQYF.

The genes are TRBV6-5 and TRBJ1-2, with D hard to call. The CDR3 contains 13 residues. CDR1 and CDR2 from the germline V gene are MNHEY and SVGAGI. Deletions cut 7 bases from V and 1 base from J, with 10 bases between. CDR3 coding DNA: TGTGCCAGCAAGATAGCTGATAACTATGGCTACACCTTC. Translating it yields CASKIADNYGYTF.

This clone has a handful of counts. This chain links TRBV18 with TRBJ1-3; no clear D. Trimming stripped 2 bases from V and 4 bases from J, with 9 bases between. The CDR3 has 14 amino acids. From germline, CDR1 is KGHSH and CDR2 LQKENI. The CDR3 DNA is TGTGCCAGCTCACCAGACTCAGCAGGAAACACCATATATTTT. It encodes CASSPDSAGNTIYF. Together with reference TRBV18 and TRBJ1-3, the CDR3 gives the full variable domain: NAGVMQNPRHLVRRRGQEARLRCSPMKGHSHVYWYRQLPEEGLKFMVYLQKENIIDESGMPKERFSAEFPKEGPSILRIQQVVRGDSAAYFCASSPDSAGNTIYFGEGSWLTVV.

This clone showed up just a few times. The chain joins TRBV14 to TRBJ2-7; TRBD2 is a possible D gene (6 bases). V was shortened by 0 bases and J by 4 bases, with 13 bases between the two germline ends. From germline, CDR1 is SGHDN and CDR2 FVKESK. The CDR3 is 15 residues long. The CDR3 loop reads CASSQDPGVKYEQYF. The CDR3, as DNA: TGTGCCAGCAGCCAAGACCCGGGAGTAAAGTACGAGCAGTACTTC.

This clone came up a few times. The rearrangement links TRBV7-2 to TRBJ2-7; no firm D call. The CDR3 has 14 amino acids. CDR1 SGHTA and CDR2 FQGNSA come from the germline V gene. V lost 3 bases and J 6 bases, leaving 15 bases between the germline ends. CDR3 DNA sequence: TGTGCCAGCAGCTTGGGCAGAGTAGGTGCCGAGCAGTACTTC. Translation: CASSLGRVGAEQYF.

The sample holds a few counts of this clone. This rearrangement joins TRBV2 to TRBJ2-3, with D tentatively TRBD1 (6 bases). Looked up from germline, CDR1 is SNHLY and CDR2 is FYNNEI. CDR3 length: 14 amino acids. Trimming removed 5 bases at V and 2 bases at J, with 11 bases between. CDR3 nucleotide sequence: TGTGCCAGCAGTTCACAGGGTTCCACAGATACGCAGTATTTT. It translates to CASSSQGSTDTQYF.

The chain has TRBV7-6 and TRBJ1-4, with D maybe TRBD1 (5 bases). Trimming removed 5 bases from V and 2 bases from J, with 15 bases in between. The CDR3 sequence is 16 residues long. Germline CDR1 reads SGHVS; CDR2 reads FNYEAQ. The DNA for the CDR3 is TGTGCCAGCAGCCCCAAGTGGGGGATTACTAATGAAAAACTGTTTTTT. Encoded protein: CASSPKWGITNEKLFF.

The V and J genes are TRBV2 and TRBJ2-1, with a weak D call TRBD2 (5 bases). Germline CDR1 and CDR2: SNHLY and FYNNEI. Trimming stripped 6 bases from V and 0 bases from J, with 9 bases between. CDR3 size: 14 residues. The CDR3 region is CASRRVSSYNEQFF. The DNA for the CDR3 is TGTGCCAGCAGGCGGGTAAGCTCCTACAATGAGCAGTTCTTC.

V usage is TRBV9 and J usage is TRBJ2-5; no clear D. CDR1 SGDLS and CDR2 YYNGEE come from the germline V gene. The CDR3 runs to 14 residues. The germline V and J ends were trimmed by 0 bases and 4 bases, with 10 bases remaining between them. For the CDR3, the DNA is TGTGCCAGCAGCGTAGTTCCGATTGGAGAGACCCAGTACTTC. This sequence encodes CASSVVPIGETQYF.

V is TRBV21-1 and J is TRBJ2-3. TRBV21-1 is a pseudogene. CDR3 size: 15 residues. The DNA of the CDR3 is TGTGCCAGCAGCCTAGGCGAGGGGCAGGGAGATACGCAGTATTTT. It codes for CASSLGEGQGDTQYF.

Here the CDR3 DNA reads TGTGCCACCAGATTTATAGTCCGGGACAGAGAGTCAGATACGCAGTATTTT. This encodes CATRFIVRDRESDTQYF. The genes are TRBV24-1 and TRBJ2-3, with TRBD1 matching 7 bases. The CDR3 is 17 amino acids. Germline V CDR1 and CDR2: KGHDR, SFDVKD. Losses at the gene ends were 7 bases for V and 4 bases for J; bases not matched to a gene: 16.

The gene calls are TRBV28 and TRBJ1-1; 8 bases agree with TRBD1. The CDR3 has 13 amino acids. Germline values: CDR1 MDHEN, CDR2 SYDVKM. V was pared by 4 bases and J by 5 bases, with 3 bases of the junction left unmatched. CDR3 nucleotides: TGTGCCAGCAGTTCGACAGGGGAGACTGAAGCTTTCTTT. Translation gives CASSSTGETEAFF.

This clone has only a few counts. This chain connects TRBV3-1 (or the pseudogene TRBV3-2) to TRBJ1-4, with 7 bases fitting TRBD1. The CDR3 is 14 amino acids. V dropped 1 base and J dropped 8; count of bases not matched to a gene: 4. CDR1 and CDR2 (germline): LGHDT, YNNKEL (reference sequence). CDR3 sequence (DNA): TGTGCCAGCAGCCAAGGACAGGGATTAGAAAAACTGTTTTTT. It yields the protein CASSQGQGLEKLFF.

This rearrangement joins TRBV6-5 to TRBJ2-4; 9 bases are shared with TRBD1. The junction had 2 bases not matched to a gene; V was cut back by 2 bases and J by 3 bases. The CDR3 runs to 15 residues. CDR1 MNHEY and CDR2 SVGAGI come from the germline V gene. The CDR3 loop reads CASSYGTGLKNIQYF. Here the CDR3 DNA reads TGTGCCAGCAGTTACGGGACAGGGCTCAAAAACATTCAGTACTTC.

The chain recombines TRBV5-3 with TRBJ1-2, with TRBD1 as a possible D gene (5 bases). TRBV5-3 is marked as an open reading frame, function uncertain. The CDR3 has 14 residues. V shed 4 bases and J shed 6 bases, with 16 bases lying between them. CDR3 DNA sequence: TGTGCCAGAAGCGCGGGACGGCTAGTCGATGGCTACACCTTC. This codes for CARSAGRLVDGYTF.

The CDR3 sequence is CAWSETGGSEQYF. CDR3 sequence (DNA): TGTGCCTGGAGTGAAACAGGGGGTTCCGAGCAGTACTTC. The chain combines TRBV30 with TRBJ2-7; 8 nucleotides match TRBD1. Germline CDR1 and CDR2: GTSNPN and SVGIG (reference sequence). The CDR3 contains 13 residues. After removal of 1 base from V and 6 bases from J, the junction contained 5 bases not matched to a gene.

J is TRBJ2-3 and V is TRBV14, with 8 bases identical to TRBD1. Per the germline V gene, CDR1 is SGHDN and CDR2 is FVKESK. Unmatched junction bases numbered 8, after V lost 4 bases and J lost 2 bases. The CDR3 sequence is 16 residues long. The CDR3: CASSPWTGSVTDTQYF. CDR3 sequence (DNA): TGTGCCAGCAGCCCCTGGACAGGGTCCGTCACAGATACGCAGTATTTT.

This chain connects TRBV5-1 to TRBJ2-5; no reliable D call. With 4 bases removed from V and 5 bases from J, the gap between germline ends came to 9 bases. The germline CDR1 and CDR2 sequences are SGHRS and YFSETQ. This CDR3 comprises 12 residues. The CDR3: CASSHGGETQYF. CDR3 nucleotides: TGCGCCAGCAGCCATGGTGGGGAGACCCAGTACTTC.

The V call is TRBV14, the J call TRBJ2-1, with D uncertain. The CDR3 loop spans 11 amino acids. Germline assignment: CDR1 SGHDN and CDR2 FVKESK. Trimming pared 6 bases from V and 11 bases from J, leaving 11 bases between. CDR3 bases: TGTGCCAGCAGTAACCGGCTTCAGCAGTTCTTC. As protein: CASSNRLQQFF.